This T cell receptor (beta chain) was sequenced in a study of cytomegalovirus exposure and HLA in healthy donors. Germline CDR1 KGHSH, CDR2 LQKENI. Between the trimmed V and J ends, which lost 3 bases and 2 bases, there was a span of 13 bases. The CDR3 totals 15 residues. The study ran its PCR with 60 Vbeta and 13 Jbeta primers. TCRdb's copy holds only in-frame clones and misses some; the assay was immunoSEQ multiplex PCR. The sample has 87,000 or so clones, roughly 71% seen once. This clone was counted a single time. The J gene is TRBJ1-1, the V gene TRBV18, with D hard to call. The sequence was obtained from a woman aged 40 to 50 in good health and CMV-seronegative. Sample: PBMCs. The CDR3 DNA reads as TGTGCCAGCTCACCCCAGTCCGACTTTAACACTGAAGCTTTCTTT. Its translation is CASSPQSDFNTEAFF.